This paragraph reports one TCR beta chain. This sample was taken from a study of T cell changes during pregnancy in multiple sclerosis. This CDR3 has 15 residues. V lost 5 bases, J lost 4 bases, and 9 bases stayed unmatched. In germline, CDR1 is SEHNR, CDR2 FQNEAQ (reference sequence). Repertoires were generated with immunoSEQ multiplex PCR, while TCRdb's copy carries only in-frame clones and drops some. The table records about 92,000 clones, about 92% of them present only once. The sequences come from peripheral blood, collected in the first trimester of pregnancy. The V call is TRBV7-9, the J call TRBJ1-2; 8 bases map to TRBD1. The TCR was taken from a female donor with multiple sclerosis, enrolled in a pregnancy study. The CDR3 sequence: CASSEPGQEIYGYTF. The CDR3 DNA sequence: TGTGCCAGCAGCGAACCGGGACAGGAAATCTATGGCTACACCTTC. Supplemented by reference TRBV7-9 and TRBJ1-2, the full variable domain reads DTGVSQNPRHKITKRGQNVTFRCDPISEHNRLYWYRQTLGQGPEFLTYFQNEAQLEKSRLLSDRFSAERPKGSFSTLEIQRTEQGDSAMYLCASSEPGQEIYGYTFGSGTRLTVV.